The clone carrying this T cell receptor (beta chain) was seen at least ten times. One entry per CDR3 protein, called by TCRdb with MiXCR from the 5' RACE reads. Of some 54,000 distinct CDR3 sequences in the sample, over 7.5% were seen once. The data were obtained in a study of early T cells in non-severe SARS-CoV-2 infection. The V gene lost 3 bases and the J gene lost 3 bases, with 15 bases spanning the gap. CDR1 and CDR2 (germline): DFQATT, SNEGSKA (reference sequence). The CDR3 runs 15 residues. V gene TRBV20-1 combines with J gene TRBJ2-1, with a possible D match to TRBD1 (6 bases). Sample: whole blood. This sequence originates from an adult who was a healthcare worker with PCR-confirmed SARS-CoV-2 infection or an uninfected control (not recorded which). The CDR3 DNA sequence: TGCAGTGCTAGGGGTGGAGGCAGGGGCTACAATGAGCAGTTCTTC. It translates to CSARGGGRGYNEQFF.